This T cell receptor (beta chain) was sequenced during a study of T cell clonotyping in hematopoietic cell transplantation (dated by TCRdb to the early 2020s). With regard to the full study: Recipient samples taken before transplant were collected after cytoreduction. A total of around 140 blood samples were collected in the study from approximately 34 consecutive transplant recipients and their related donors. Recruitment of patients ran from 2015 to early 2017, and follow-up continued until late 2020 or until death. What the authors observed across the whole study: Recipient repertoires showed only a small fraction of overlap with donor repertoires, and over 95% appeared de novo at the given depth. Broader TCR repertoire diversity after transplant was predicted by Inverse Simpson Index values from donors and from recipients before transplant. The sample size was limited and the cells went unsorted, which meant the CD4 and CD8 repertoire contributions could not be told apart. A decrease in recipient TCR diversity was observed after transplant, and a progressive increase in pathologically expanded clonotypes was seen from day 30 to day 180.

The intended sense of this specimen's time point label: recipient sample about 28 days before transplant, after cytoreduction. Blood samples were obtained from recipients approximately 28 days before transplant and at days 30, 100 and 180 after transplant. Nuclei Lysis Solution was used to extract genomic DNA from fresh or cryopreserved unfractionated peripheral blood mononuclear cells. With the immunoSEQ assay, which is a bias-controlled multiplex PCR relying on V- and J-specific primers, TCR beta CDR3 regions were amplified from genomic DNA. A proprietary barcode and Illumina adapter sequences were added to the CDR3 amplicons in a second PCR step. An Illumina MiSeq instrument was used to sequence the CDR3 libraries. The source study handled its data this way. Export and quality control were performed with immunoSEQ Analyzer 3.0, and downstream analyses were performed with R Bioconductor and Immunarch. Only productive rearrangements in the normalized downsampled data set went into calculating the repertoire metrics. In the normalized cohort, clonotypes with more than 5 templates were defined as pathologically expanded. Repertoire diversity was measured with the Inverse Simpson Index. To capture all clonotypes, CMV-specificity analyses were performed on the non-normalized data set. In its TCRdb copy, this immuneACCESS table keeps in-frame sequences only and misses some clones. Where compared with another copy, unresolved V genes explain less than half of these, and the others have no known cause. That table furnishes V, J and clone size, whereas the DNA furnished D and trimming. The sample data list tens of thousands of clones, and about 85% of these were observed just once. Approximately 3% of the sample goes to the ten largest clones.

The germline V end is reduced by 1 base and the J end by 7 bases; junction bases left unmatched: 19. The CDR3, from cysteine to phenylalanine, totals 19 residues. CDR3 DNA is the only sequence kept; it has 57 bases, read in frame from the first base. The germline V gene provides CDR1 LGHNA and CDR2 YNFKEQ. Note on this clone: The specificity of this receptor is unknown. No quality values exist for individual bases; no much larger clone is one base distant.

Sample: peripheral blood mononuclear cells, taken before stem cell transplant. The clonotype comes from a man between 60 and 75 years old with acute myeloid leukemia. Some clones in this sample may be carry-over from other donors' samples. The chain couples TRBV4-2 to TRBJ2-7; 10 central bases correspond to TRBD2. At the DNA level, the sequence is TGTGCCAGCAGCCAAGTTCACCAACTAGCGGGGAATACCAGGGGGGAGCAGTACTTC. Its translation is CASSQVHQLAGNTRGEQYF.